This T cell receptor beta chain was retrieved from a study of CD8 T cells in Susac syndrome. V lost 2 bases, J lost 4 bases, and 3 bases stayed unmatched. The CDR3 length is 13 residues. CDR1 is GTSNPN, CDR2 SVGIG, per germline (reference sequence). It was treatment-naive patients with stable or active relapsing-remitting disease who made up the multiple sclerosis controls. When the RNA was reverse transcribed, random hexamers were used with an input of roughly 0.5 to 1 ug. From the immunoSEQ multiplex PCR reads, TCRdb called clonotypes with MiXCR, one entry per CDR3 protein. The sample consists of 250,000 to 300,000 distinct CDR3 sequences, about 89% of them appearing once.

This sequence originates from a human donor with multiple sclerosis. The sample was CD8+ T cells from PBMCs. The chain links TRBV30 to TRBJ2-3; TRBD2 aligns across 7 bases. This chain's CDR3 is CAWSSGTADTQYF. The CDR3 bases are TGTGCCTGGAGTAGCGGGACGGCAGATACGCAGTATTTT.